This is a list of T cell receptor beta chains from one sample in a study of blood T cell repertoires in COVID-19. Here immunoSEQ multiplex PCR was the method, and the copy in TCRdb shows in-frame clones only, minus some. The profile shows some 350,000 clones, about 89% of them singletons. Sequenced material: peripheral blood. These receptors originate from a woman between 25 and 40 years old with COVID-19, enrolled during active disease. The conserved cysteine and the conserved F or W are not part of the CDR3 here. Each record gives: V gene, J gene, CDR3 protein.

v_gene: TRBV7-9; j_gene: TRBJ1-2; CDR3aa: ASTNGNYGYT
v_gene: TRBV5-1; j_gene: TRBJ1-1; CDR3aa: ASSLAGNTEAF
v_gene: TRBV25-1; j_gene: TRBJ2-1; CDR3aa: ASSDGLLYNEQF
v_gene: TRBV3-1/TRBV3-2; j_gene: TRBJ1-5; CDR3aa: ASSLSGEGNQPQH
v_gene: TRBV19; j_gene: TRBJ1-2; CDR3aa: ASSMGVRDSYGYT
v_gene: TRBV6-5; j_gene: TRBJ2-1; CDR3aa: ASRGGTRGEQF
v_gene: TRBV24-1; j_gene: TRBJ2-3; CDR3aa: ATSDTRGTGDTQY
v_gene: TRBV30; j_gene: TRBJ1-3; CDR3aa: AWTVPGGGNTIY
v_gene: TRBV7-9; j_gene: TRBJ2-1; CDR3aa: ASSLGASKRNEQF
v_gene: TRBV5-3; j_gene: TRBJ1-6; CDR3aa: ARSFRDRGLSPLH
v_gene: TRBV25-1; j_gene: TRBJ1-1; CDR3aa: ASSERYKNTEAF
v_gene: TRBV5-1; j_gene: TRBJ2-7; CDR3aa: ASSQGEAVYEQY
v_gene: TRBV28; j_gene: TRBJ1-2; CDR3aa: ASFQGGGWADGYT
v_gene: TRBV5-6; j_gene: TRBJ2-5; CDR3aa: ASSPRQGVTQY
v_gene: TRBV19; j_gene: TRBJ1-5; CDR3aa: ASTARRTGANTLLNQPQH
v_gene: TRBV4-1; j_gene: TRBJ1-2; CDR3aa: ASSQDPTGIPPF
v_gene: TRBV7-6; j_gene: TRBJ2-7; CDR3aa: ASSPREGGYEQY
v_gene: TRBV4-1; j_gene: TRBJ2-1; CDR3aa: ASSLRPASGGAIEQF
v_gene: TRBV2; j_gene: TRBJ1-5; CDR3aa: ASSGQISNQPQH
v_gene: TRBV6-4; j_gene: TRBJ1-2; CDR3aa: ASSGGPGYGYT
v_gene: TRBV28; j_gene: TRBJ2-5; CDR3aa: ASSLGSDRGETQY
v_gene: TRBV2; j_gene: TRBJ2-7; CDR3aa: ASSLSRDRPGTFYEQY
v_gene: TRBV28; j_gene: TRBJ2-7; CDR3aa: ASREPRGSSYEQY
v_gene: TRBV21-1; j_gene: TRBJ2-5; CDR3aa: ASSKRRSQETQY
v_gene: TRBV24-1; j_gene: TRBJ2-5; CDR3aa: ATSDLAGETQY
v_gene: TRBV28; j_gene: TRBJ1-1; CDR3aa: ASIGSDPEWAEAF
v_gene: TRBV4-3; j_gene: TRBJ1-2; CDR3aa: ASSQAPGQFYGYT
v_gene: TRBV11-2; j_gene: TRBJ2-5; CDR3aa: ASSSRTGGETQY